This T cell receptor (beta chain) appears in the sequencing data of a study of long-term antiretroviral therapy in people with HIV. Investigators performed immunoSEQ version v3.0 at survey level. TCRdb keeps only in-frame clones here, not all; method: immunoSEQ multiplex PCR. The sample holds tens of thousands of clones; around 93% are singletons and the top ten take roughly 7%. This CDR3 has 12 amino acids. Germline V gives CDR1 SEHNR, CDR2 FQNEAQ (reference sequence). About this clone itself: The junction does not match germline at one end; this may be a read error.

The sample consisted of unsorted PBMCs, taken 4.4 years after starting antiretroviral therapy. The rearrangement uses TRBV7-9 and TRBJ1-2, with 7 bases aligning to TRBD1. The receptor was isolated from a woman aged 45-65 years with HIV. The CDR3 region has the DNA TGTGCCAGCAGCGTGCCGGGACAGCCCTTCGCCTTC. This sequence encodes CASSVPGQPFAF.